This T cell receptor (beta chain) came from a study of PD-1 blockade in classical Hodgkin lymphoma. Notes on the study in general: Before treatment, complete responders showed about the same diversity as newly diagnosed patients. Exclusion was applied to patients who started nivolumab under 1 year after ASCT. There remain no defined causes for the repertoire differences, which possibly reflect disease activity or prior therapy. There was a significant rise in CD4+ TCR diversity by C4D1, with no such rise for CD8+.

CDR3 size: 14 residues. CDR1 is SGHNT and CDR2 is YYREEE in the germline V gene (reference sequence). Trimming stripped 4 bases from V and 4 bases from J, with 15 bases between. Patients all relapsed after autologous stem cell transplantation, and there was variation in brentuximab vedotin exposure. Data came from immunoSEQ multiplex PCR; TCRdb stores just in-frame clones and leaves some out. The profile shows approximately 57,000 clones, approximately 90% of them singletons. Concerning this clone: Antigen specificity is unknown.

Sequences were derived from peripheral blood mononuclear cells (PBMCs), sampled before the second cycle of nivolumab. The TCR comes from a human donor with classical Hodgkin lymphoma. This chain joins TRBV5-4 and TRBJ2-7, with D possibly TRBD2 on 6 matching bases. The DNA of the CDR3 is TGTGCCAGCAGCATGGGAGGAAACCGGTACGAGCAGTACTTC. It translates to CASSMGGNRYEQYF.